A selection of T cell receptor beta chains follows, all from one sample in a study of shared clonotypes between healthy human individuals. Using immunoSEQ multiplex PCR, the repertoire was profiled, and TCRdb retains in-frame clones only, with some absent. The profile shows approximately 2.4 million clones, around 95% of them singletons. What was sequenced was naive CD4+ T cells sorted from blood. The receptor set was obtained from a man aged 18 to 30 in good health. Both conserved end residues are part of each CDR3. The order of the fields is clone size, J gene, D gene, V gene, CDR3 protein, CDR3 DNA. D genes are given only for firm matches. Where a row states a size, it is once, few, many or the class of an expanded clone; other rows omit it.

>-|TRBJ1-1|-|TRBV6-5
CASSYSRVGNTEAFF
TGTGCCAGCAGTTACTCCCGAGTCGGAAACACTGAAGCTTTCTTT
>-|TRBJ2-7|TRBD2|TRBV10-2
CASRTGTSGNMGSYEQYF
TGCGCCAGCAGAACCGGGACTAGCGGGAATATGGGATCCTACGAGCAGTACTTC
>-|TRBJ2-7|-|TRBV7-3
CASSSQGGTAYEQYF
TGTGCCAGCAGCTCCCAAGGGGGTACGGCATACGAGCAGTACTTC
>-|TRBJ2-7|-|TRBV6-5
CASIKGDEQYF
TGTGCCAGCATTAAAGGGGACGAGCAGTACTTC
>once|TRBJ1-1|TRBD1|TRBV18
CASSPGTGVYTEAFF
TGTGCCAGCTCGCCCGGGACAGGGGTTTATACTGAAGCTTTCTTT
>-|TRBJ2-5|TRBD2|TRBV5-8
CASSPAGGSEETQYF
TGTGCCAGCAGCCCAGCGGGGGGCTCCGAAGAGACCCAGTACTTC
>-|TRBJ2-7|TRBD2|TRBV11-2
CASSGLAGITSSYEQYF
TGTGCCAGCTCAGGACTAGCGGGCATAACCTCCTCCTACGAGCAGTACTTC
>-|TRBJ2-5|-|TRBV5-4
CASSLALGGGGQETQYF
TGTGCCAGCAGCTTGGCCCTGGGAGGGGGAGGACAAGAGACCCAGTACTTC
>once|TRBJ1-1|TRBD1|TRBV30
CAWSRTGGSTEAFF
TGTGCCTGGAGTCGGACAGGGGGCTCAACTGAAGCTTTCTTT
>-|TRBJ2-7|-|TRBV28
CASSLMRGREVVRVEQYF
TGTGCCAGCAGTCTTATGCGGGGACGGGAAGTAGTACGAGTGGAGCAGTACTTC
>-|TRBJ1-2|-|TRBV6-5
CASSYGGTLYGYTF
TGTGCCAGCAGTTACGGGGGGACACTCTATGGCTACACCTTC
>-|TRBJ2-3|TRBD2|TRBV18
CASSPPGLADTQYF
TGTGCCAGCTCACCACCGGGACTAGCGGATACGCAGTATTTT
>-|TRBJ1-1|-|TRBV30
CTLGGRVTEAFF
TGTACTCTCGGGGGTAGGGTCACTGAAGCTTTCTTT
>-|TRBJ2-7|TRBD1|TRBV5-1
CASSLRDRAYEQYF
TGCGCCAGCAGCTTGCGGGACAGAGCCTACGAGCAGTACTTC
>-|TRBJ1-1|-|TRBV2
CASSGGTSEAFF
TGTGCCAGCAGTGGGGGGACATCTGAAGCTTTCTTT
>-|TRBJ1-5|TRBD1|TRBV28
CASSRFGQGGNQPQHF
TGTGCCAGCAGTCGATTTGGACAGGGAGGCAATCAGCCCCAGCATTTT
>-|TRBJ2-1|-|TRBV12-1
CASSDGAGEQFF
TGTGCCAGCTCAGACGGGGCGGGCGAGCAGTTCTTC
>-|TRBJ2-7|TRBD2|TRBV4-1
CASSQVSGKTYEQYF
TGCGCCAGCAGCCAAGTTAGCGGGAAGACCTACGAGCAGTACTTC
>-|TRBJ1-5|TRBD1|TRBV30
CAWSVGTGTFTSNQPQHF
TGTGCCTGGAGTGTCGGGACAGGGACTTTTACTAGCAATCAGCCCCAGCATTTT
>-|TRBJ2-3|-|TRBV9
CASSVGVSGPTDTQYF
TGTGCCAGCAGCGTAGGGGTTAGCGGACCCACAGATACGCAGTATTTT
>-|TRBJ2-2|TRBD1|TRBV7-9
CASSEQGAGTGELFF
TGTGCCAGCAGCGAACAGGGGGCGGGCACCGGGGAGCTGTTTTTT
>-|TRBJ2-7|TRBD1|TRBV18
CASSPTRTGAYEQYF
TGTGCCAGCTCACCAACACGAACAGGGGCCTACGAGCAGTACTTC
>-|TRBJ2-2|TRBD2|TRBV11-2
CASSSGKTSGRAPGELFF
TGTGCCAGCAGCTCGGGGAAGACTAGCGGGAGGGCCCCCGGGGAGCTGTTTTTT
>-|TRBJ1-1|TRBD1|TRBV9
CASSGQGNTEAFF
TGTGCCAGCAGCGGACAGGGGAACACTGAAGCTTTCTTT
>-|TRBJ2-5|-|TRBV18
CASSPGIQETQYF
TGTGCCAGCTCCCCGGGGATTCAAGAGACCCAGTACTTC
>-|TRBJ1-5|-|TRBV21-1
CASSTASGGHQPQHF
TGTGCCAGCAGCACAGCTTCAGGGGGCCATCAGCCCCAGCATTTT
>-|TRBJ1-2|-|TRBV6-1
CASSERLSGGYTF
TGTGCCAGCAGTGAACGCCTTTCGGGCGGCTACACCTTC
>-|TRBJ1-2|-|TRBV28
CASSTGGYGYTF
TGTGCCAGCAGCACGGGTGGGTATGGCTACACCTTC
>-|TRBJ2-3|TRBD2|TRBV5-1
CASSPGLAGTDTQYF
TGCGCCAGCAGCCCTGGACTAGCGGGTACAGATACGCAGTATTTT
>-|TRBJ2-1|-|TRBV9
CASSVGTTRNNEQFF
TGTGCCAGCAGCGTAGGTACTACCCGAAACAATGAGCAGTTCTTC
>-|TRBJ2-2|-|TRBV5-1
CASSPGSEKPGELFF
TGCGCCAGCAGTCCAGGGTCGGAGAAACCCGGGGAGCTGTTTTTT
>once|TRBJ2-7|-|TRBV4-3
CASSQDRSGEQYF
TGCGCCAGCAGCCAAGATCGATCCGGAGAGCAGTACTTC
>once|TRBJ1-6|TRBD1|TRBV6-5
CASSYSWDSHNSPLHF
TGTGCCAGCAGTTACTCATGGGACAGCCATAATTCACCCCTCCACTTT
>-|TRBJ1-1|-|TRBV6-1
CASTVFSNTEAFF
TGTGCCAGCACAGTATTCTCGAACACTGAAGCTTTCTTT